Included here is one T cell receptor (beta chain) sequence, with context. Its target is not known. The sample comes from a study of shared clonotypes between healthy human individuals. Study-level background: Donor ages ranged 18 to 49 years: a couple of women, a few men.

Terminally differentiated effector memory CD45RA+ cells were excluded by CCR7 positive selection of CD45RO-negative cells. V was shortened by 4 bases and J by 0 bases, with 13 bases between the two germline ends. Germline V gene data show CDR1 as MDHEN and CDR2 as SYDVKM. CDR3 size: 15 residues. The study, taken as a whole, reports: Approximately 5.1% was the fraction of naive CD4 clonotypes found shared across a few donors.

Clones were sequenced by immunoSEQ multiplex PCR, and TCRdb holds only the in-frame ones, with some missing. This table has about 820,000 clones, roughly 92% appearing once. The sequence came from a man aged 30 to 45 in good health. The chain uses TRBV28 and TRBJ2-7, with D maybe TRBD1 (6 bases). The sequenced sample was naive CD8+ T cells sorted from blood. CDR3 nucleotides: TGTGCCAGCAGTTGGGGACATTTCAGCTCCTACGAGCAGTACTTC. It translates to CASSWGHFSSYEQYF.